The 26 T cell receptor beta chains reported below all come from one sample, sequenced in a study of blood T cells in healthy people across ages. A sample-barcoded 5' primer and a J-beta primer mix were used in a second PCR of about 6 to 12 cycles. TCRdb ran MiXCR on the 5' RACE reads and lists one entry per CDR3 protein. The sample lists hundreds of thousands of distinct CDR3 sequences; about 42% were seen once. The sequenced sample consisted of blood. Receptor source: a man aged 55 to 69 in good health.

The chain carries TRBV27 and TRBJ2-1; 11 bases fit TRBD2. Germline CDR1 and CDR2: MNHEY and SMNVEV (reference sequence). CDR3 length equals 15 residues. Trimming cost V 5 bases and J 6 bases; bases outside gene matches: 6. CDR3 loop: CASSAGTSGSNEQFF. DNA for the CDR3: TGTGCCAGCAGTGCCGGGACTAGCGGCTCCAATGAGCAGTTCTTC.

The chain carries TRBV7-9 and TRBJ1-2; 10 bases map to TRBD1. The CDR3 totals 15 residues. In germline, CDR1 is SEHNR, CDR2 FQNEAQ (reference sequence). V lost 4 bases to trimming and J lost 4 bases; unmatched junction nucleotides: 6. This chain's CDR3 is CASSSPGTGVYGYTF. CDR3 in DNA: TGTGCCAGCAGCTCTCCCGGGACAGGGGTCTATGGCTACACCTTC.

This clonotype was observed at least ten times. V and J are TRBV29-1 and TRBJ2-5; D gene uncertain. Germline V lookup: CDR1 SQVTM, CDR2 ANQGSEA. The CDR3 is 12 amino acids. The V gene lost 0 bases and the J gene lost 5 bases, with 7 bases spanning the gap. The CDR3 nucleotides read TGCAGCGTTGAAGAGGGTTGGGAGACCCAGTACTTC. The encoded protein is CSVEEGWETQYF.

This chain uses TRBV27 with TRBJ2-1; D remains unclear. The ends were cut back, 7 bases at V and 8 bases at J, with 15 bases in the middle. This CDR3 is built from 13 residues. Germline V lookup: CDR1 MNHEY, CDR2 SMNVEV (reference sequence). CDR3 sequence (DNA): TGTGCCAGCACCCGCAACCCTAACCATGAGCAGTTCTTC. It yields the protein CASTRNPNHEQFF.

The chain carries TRBV10-3 and TRBJ2-3; maybe TRBD1 (5 bases). Deletions cut 4 bases from V and 1 base from J, with 12 bases between. This CDR3 has 15 residues. The germline V gene has CDR1 ENHRY and CDR2 SYGVKD. The CDR3 is CAISGKGRGTDTQYF. Here the CDR3 DNA reads TGTGCCATCAGTGGGAAGGGGCGAGGCACAGATACGCAGTATTTT.

The gene calls are TRBV29-1 and TRBJ1-2, with a weak D call TRBD1 (5 bases). Per the germline V gene, CDR1 is SQVTM and CDR2 is ANQGSEA. The CDR3 consists of 14 residues. Trimming removed 3 bases from V and 8 bases from J, with 19 bases in between. The CDR3 protein is CSVDRRSGKDGYTF. The CDR3 DNA reads as TGCAGCGTTGACAGACGATCAGGGAAGGACGGCTACACCTTC.

The rearrangement links TRBV9 to TRBJ2-7; perhaps TRBD2 as D (6 bases). V dropped 5 bases and J dropped 2 bases, with 14 bases sitting between them. This CDR3 spans 14 amino acids. The V gene's germline CDR1 is SGDLS and CDR2 YYNGEE. CDR3 DNA: TGTGCCAGCAGTTCCGGGACTCAGCCCTACGAGCAGTACTTC. The encoded protein is CASSSGTQPYEQYF.

The sample holds a few counts of this clonotype. In nucleotides, the CDR3 is TGCGCCAGCAGATCGGGGGATAGGACAGGGCAAAATGAAAAACTGTTTTTT. It encodes CASRSGDRTGQNEKLFF. The rearrangement links TRBV4-1 to TRBJ1-4, with 8 bases lining up with TRBD1. V gave up 6 bases and J gave up 5 bases; unmatched junction bases: 14. The CDR3 has 17 residues. The germline gives CDR1 MGHRA, CDR2 YSYEKL.

This clonotype was observed a few times. The V gene is TRBV6-2 or TRBV6-3, the J gene TRBJ2-1, with D perhaps matching TRBD1 or TRBD2 (6 bases each). Trimming shortened V by 10 bases and J by 4 bases, and 17 bases separated the two germline ends. Germline V gene lookup returns CDR1 MNHEY and CDR2 SVGEGT. This CDR3 region has 14 residues. The CDR3 nucleotides are TGTGCCACCGGAGGGGGTGGGGGATACAATGAGCAGTTCTTC. It encodes CATGGGGGYNEQFF.

The chain carries TRBV2 and TRBJ2-3; possible D gene TRBD2, 6 bases. The germline V and J ends were trimmed by 9 bases and 2 bases, with 18 bases remaining between them. In germline, CDR1 is SNHLY, CDR2 FYNNEI. The CDR3 runs 15 residues. The CDR3 DNA reads TGTGCCAGTGCCAATGGGCGGGGAGACACAGATACGCAGTATTTT. Translation: CASANGRGDTDTQYF.

The chain recombines TRBV6-2 or TRBV6-3 with TRBJ2-7; D is possibly TRBD1 or TRBD2 (5 bases each). The CDR3 runs to 15 residues. V was pared by 6 bases and J by 2 bases, with 17 bases between. Germline-derived CDR1 and CDR2 are MNHEY and SVGEGT. CDR3 residues: CASSPTGPATYEQYF. The DNA for the CDR3 is TGTGCCAGCAGCCCCACGGGGCCGGCGACCTACGAGCAGTACTTC.

The chain is built from TRBV6-1 and TRBJ2-4; D perhaps matches TRBD2 (7 bases). Germline CDR1 MNHNS, CDR2 SASEGT. CDR3 length equals 15 residues. V was cut by 2 bases and J by 4 bases, with 12 bases left in between. The CDR3 DNA sequence: TGTGCCAGCAGTGAACTCGGGGGGACAAAAAACATTCAGTACTTC. Residues: CASSELGGTKNIQYF.

Regarding this clonotype: A much larger clone lies a single base off, so this may be a read error. The chain employs TRBV7-9 and TRBJ2-7, with D hard to call. Looked up from germline, CDR1 is SEHNR and CDR2 is FQNEAQ (reference sequence). This CDR3 comprises 15 residues. With 1 base removed from V and 2 bases from J, the gap between germline ends came to 12 bases. The CDR3 loop is CASSLGASWTYEQYF. DNA for the CDR3: TGTGCCAGCAGCTTAGGGGCCAGCTGGACCTACGAGCAGTACTTC.

The CDR3 DNA follows: TGTGCCAGCAGTCCCTCCTTTACGACAGGGGGCTATGGCTACACCTTC. Amino acids: CASSPSFTTGGYGYTF. The chain uses TRBV27 and TRBJ1-2; 9 bases are shared with TRBD1. This CDR3 has 16 residues. Germline CDR1 MNHEY, CDR2 SMNVEV (reference sequence). V shed 5 bases, J shed 4 bases, and the junction held 11 bases outside the gene matches.

This clonotype was detected only a few times. The rearrangement joins TRBV20-1 to TRBJ2-3; 8 bases agree with TRBD2. After removal of 7 bases from V and 4 bases from J, the junction contained 10 bases not matched to a gene. CDR1 DFQATT and CDR2 SNEGSKA come from the germline V gene (reference sequence). CDR3 length: 14 residues. CDR3 DNA sequence: TGCAGTGGGTACAGCGGGGGCTTCCCAGATACGCAGTATTTT. Its protein is CSGYSGGFPDTQYF.

This chain uses TRBV5-1 with TRBJ2-5; D is perhaps TRBD1 or TRBD2 (5 bases each). This CDR3 is built from 14 residues. Between the trimmed V and J ends, which lost 2 bases and 2 bases, there was a span of 10 bases. Germline loops: CDR1 SGHRS, CDR2 YFSETQ. The DNA for the CDR3 is TGCGCCAGCAGCTTTGGGACGGAGCAAGAGACCCAGTACTTC. It specifies CASSFGTEQETQYF.

The rearrangement uses TRBV5-6 and TRBJ2-2; 7 nucleotides match TRBD1. Per germline, CDR1 SGHDT and CDR2 YYEEEE. This CDR3 is 14 amino acids long. Unmatched junction bases numbered 0, after V lost 1 base and J lost 3 bases. The CDR3 region has the DNA TGTGCCAGCAGCTTGAGGGGGCACACCGGGGAGCTGTTTTTT. Translating it yields CASSLRGHTGELFF.

This clonotype was picked up many times. This chain joins TRBV7-2 and TRBJ2-7; D unclear. Trimming stripped 2 bases from V and 5 bases from J, with 4 bases between. This CDR3 region has 11 residues. CDR1 SGHTA and CDR2 FQGNSA come from the germline V gene. Here the CDR3 reads CASSLLNEQYF. In DNA form, the CDR3 reads TGTGCCAGCAGCTTATTAAACGAGCAGTACTTC. The whole variable domain, remainder taken from reference TRBV7-2 and TRBJ2-7, is GAGVSQSPSNKVTEKGKDVELRCDPISGHTALYWYRQSLGQGLEFLIYFQGNSAPDKSGLPSDRFSAERTGGSVSTLTIQRTQQEDSAVYLCASSLLNEQYFGPGTRLTVT.

The chain uses TRBV10-3 and TRBJ2-3; D is ambiguous. With 7 bases removed from V and 0 bases from J, the gap between germline ends came to 8 bases. There are 13 residues in the CDR3. Germline V gene data show CDR1 as ENHRY and CDR2 as SYGVKD. CDR3 sequence (DNA): TGTGCCATCAAAGGCGGTAGCACAGATACGCAGTATTTT. The encoded protein is CAIKGGSTDTQYF.

This clonotype was counted a few times. The chain employs TRBV7-9 and TRBJ1-1; 11 bases are a match to TRBD1. Looked up from germline, CDR1 is SEHNR and CDR2 is FQNEAQ (reference sequence). The CDR3 is 16 residues long. V shed 3 bases, J shed 4 bases, and the junction held 7 bases outside the gene matches. Written as DNA, the CDR3 is TGTGCCAGCAGCTTTTACGGGACAGGGGGTAGCACTGAAGCTTTCTTT. Protein product: CASSFYGTGGSTEAFF.

Worth noting for this clonotype: Being one base from a much bigger clone, this may be a read error. This chain joins TRBV2 and TRBJ2-3, with unresolved D. Per germline, CDR1 SNHLY and CDR2 FYNNEI. The V and J ends lost 6 bases and 2 bases respectively, with 6 bases between them. This CDR3 comprises 12 residues. In DNA, the CDR3 is TGTGCCAGCAGGTGGAACACAGATACGCAGTATTTT. Amino acids: CASRWNTDTQYF.

The chain is built from TRBV12-3 or TRBV12-4 and TRBJ1-1; D not certain. There are 14 residues in the CDR3. V lost 2 bases, J lost 2 bases, and 9 bases lay in between. The CDR3 region has the DNA TGTGCCAGCAGTTTATACTCGGGAAACACTGAAGCTTTCTTT. Amino acid sequence: CASSLYSGNTEAFF.

This chain joins TRBV10-1 and TRBJ2-5, with a weak D call TRBD2 (6 bases). The CDR3 spans 12 residues. V was cut by 0 bases and J by 7 bases, with 6 bases left in between. CDR1 and CDR2 (germline): WNHNN, SYGVQD (reference sequence). CDR3 in amino acids: CASSESEGTQYF. The CDR3, as DNA: TGCGCCAGCAGTGAGTCGGAGGGGACCCAGTACTTC.

This clonotype was seen just once. The chain recombines TRBV5-1 with TRBJ2-2; 7 bases agree with TRBD1. With 4 bases clipped from V and 4 bases from J, the junction kept 7 bases outside the gene matches. The germline V gene encodes CDR1 SGHRS and CDR2 YFSETQ. The length of the CDR3 is 15 residues. The CDR3, as DNA: TGCGCCAGCAGCCTGACAGGGCTCGGCACCGGGGAGCTGTTTTTT. Translating it yields CASSLTGLGTGELFF.

This clonotype turned up a few times. The CDR3 loop is CSIRDSNQPQHF. In nucleotides, the CDR3 is TGCAGTATCCGGGACAGCAATCAGCCCCAGCATTTT. The chain joins TRBV29-1 to TRBJ1-5; perhaps TRBD1 as D (5 bases). This CDR3 has 12 amino acids. Germline CDR1 is SQVTM and CDR2 is ANQGSEA. The complete variable domain, with remaining parts taken from reference TRBV29-1 and TRBJ1-5, reads SAVISQKPSRDICQRGTSLTIQCQVDSQVTMMFWYRQQPGQSLTLIATANQGSEATYESGFVIDKFPISRPNLTFSTLTVSNMSPEDSSIYLCSIRDSNQPQHFGDGTRLSIL.

The chain employs TRBV6-5 and TRBJ2-7, with 8 bases lining up with TRBD1. The CDR3 runs 15 residues. Germline V gene lookup returns CDR1 MNHEY and CDR2 SVGAGI. V gave up 4 bases and J gave up 3 bases; unmatched junction bases: 8. The CDR3 DNA reads TGTGCCAGCAGTTCCACCCGGGGACAGGTCTACGAGCAGTACTTC. It is translated as CASSSTRGQVYEQYF.